These 28 T cell receptor beta chains were sequenced from one sample in a study of blood T cell repertoires in COVID-19. Profiling relied on immunoSEQ multiplex PCR, and the TCRdb table lists in-frame clones only, not all of them. The sample comprises about 350,000 clones, over 80% of which are singletons, and over 6% rests with the top ten. The source material was peripheral blood. The receptor set was obtained from a woman between 50 and 59 years old with COVID-19, enrolled during active disease.

V usage is TRBV13 and J usage is TRBJ2-4, with 12 bases that match TRBD2. Per the germline V gene, CDR1 is PRHDT and CDR2 is FYEKMQ (reference sequence). Trimming took 5 bases from V and 3 from J; bases not matched to a gene: 8. The CDR3 is made up of 17 amino acids. The CDR3 spells CASSMTSGSVGKNIQYF. The CDR3 coding sequence is TGTGCCAGCAGCATGACTAGCGGGAGTGTGGGCAAAAACATTCAGTACTTC.

This chain links TRBV24-1 with TRBJ2-7, with TRBD2 matching 7 bases. Trimming at V came to 8 bases and at J to 3 bases, leaving 12 bases not matched to a gene. CDR1 and CDR2 (germline): KGHDR, SFDVKD. The CDR3 runs to 15 residues. CDR3 residues: CATNGRGVLVYEQYF. CDR3 DNA sequence: TGTGCCACCAACGGTCGGGGGGTACTGGTCTACGAGCAGTACTTC.

The CDR3 here is CASSLGTASGNTIYF. The CDR3 coding sequence is TGCGCCAGCAGCCTCGGGACAGCCTCTGGAAACACCATATATTTT. The chain recombines TRBV5-1 with TRBJ1-3; TRBD1 matches 7 bases. J gave up 0 bases and V 4 bases, and 4 bases lay outside the gene matches. The V gene's germline CDR1 is SGHRS and CDR2 YFSETQ. This CDR3 spans 15 amino acids.

This chain links TRBV3-1 (or the pseudogene TRBV3-2) with TRBJ2-4; weak D call: TRBD2 (5 bases). The V end lost 4 bases, the J end lost 1 base, and 14 bases lay between the germline ends. CDR3 size: 16 residues. Per germline, CDR1 LGHDT and CDR2 YNNKEL (reference sequence). The CDR3 sequence is CASSPDRPGAKNIQYF. The CDR3 nucleotides read TGTGCCAGCAGCCCAGACCGACCGGGGGCCAAAAACATTCAGTACTTC.

V is TRBV7-9 and J is TRBJ2-7; 9 bases line up with TRBD2. CDR1 is SEHNR, CDR2 FQNEAQ, per germline (reference sequence). V lost 5 bases to trimming and J lost 0 bases; unmatched junction nucleotides: 8. This CDR3 is built from 16 residues. CDR3 nucleotide sequence: TGTGCCAGCAGCCCCACTAGCGGGCCTAGCTCCTACGAGCAGTACTTC. This sequence encodes CASSPTSGPSSYEQYF.

V is TRBV28 and J is TRBJ2-3; 8 nucleotides match TRBD1. This CDR3 has 17 residues. Trimming removed 3 bases from V and 1 base from J; junction bases left unmatched: 9. CDR1 is MDHEN, CDR2 SYDVKM, per germline. The CDR3 region is CASSFPQTGEGTDTQYF. The CDR3 DNA sequence: TGTGCCAGCAGTTTTCCACAGACAGGGGAAGGCACAGATACGCAGTATTTT.

The chain combines TRBV6-5 with TRBJ1-5, with TRBD1 matching over 7 bases. J lost 4 bases, V lost 6 bases, and 3 bases had no gene match. Germline assignment: CDR1 MNHEY and CDR2 SVGAGI. This CDR3 contains 13 residues. This CDR3 is CASRGTVNQPQHF. CDR3 DNA: TGTGCCAGCAGAGGGACAGTTAATCAGCCCCAGCATTTT.

The chain combines TRBV5-8 with TRBJ2-7; maybe TRBD1 (5 bases). The CDR3 spans 14 residues. Per the germline V gene, CDR1 is SGHTS and CDR2 is YDEGEE. V lost 6 bases and J lost 2, with 15 bases in between. The DNA of the CDR3 is TGTGCCAGCACCCAAACAGGAAGGACCTACGAGCAGTACTTC. It codes for CASTQTGRTYEQYF.

The chain combines TRBV7-9 with TRBJ2-7; 11 bases agree with TRBD2. J gave up 7 bases and V 5 bases, and 22 bases lay outside the gene matches. The CDR3 covers 19 residues. From germline, CDR1 is SEHNR and CDR2 FQNEAQ (reference sequence). The CDR3 nucleotides read TGTGCCAGCAGCCCGAGTAGGCTAGCGGGAGGTGCCTTTTTCAAAGAGCAGTACTTC. Translated, it gives CASSPSRLAGGAFFKEQYF.

The chain recombines TRBV2 with TRBJ1-1; D remains ambiguous. The CDR3 extends over 11 amino acids. The V gene lost 7 bases and the J gene lost 3 bases, with 6 bases spanning the gap. The germline V gene has CDR1 SNHLY and CDR2 FYNNEI. This CDR3 is CASTVYTEAFF. CDR3 DNA: TGTGCCAGCACGGTGTACACTGAAGCTTTCTTT.

J is TRBJ2-5 and V is TRBV6-5; possible D gene TRBD1, 5 bases. The V and J ends lost 6 bases and 1 base respectively, with 9 bases between them. The CDR3 spans 13 residues. Germline loops: CDR1 MNHEY, CDR2 SVGAGI. CDR3 region: CASSVGVQETQYF. CDR3 DNA: TGTGCCAGCAGCGTAGGGGTCCAAGAGACCCAGTACTTC.

The chain combines TRBV4-2 with TRBJ2-2; 8 nucleotides line up with TRBD2. J gave up 4 bases and V 4 bases, and 5 bases lay outside the gene matches. Germline V gene lookup returns CDR1 LGHNA and CDR2 YNFKEQ. This CDR3 contains 15 residues. CDR3 sequence reads: CASSPPRGGTGELFF. For the CDR3, the DNA is TGTGCCAGCAGCCCCCCTCGGGGGGGCACCGGGGAGCTGTTTTTT.

V usage is TRBV24-1 and J usage is TRBJ1-2, with unresolved D. V dropped 0 bases and J dropped 6 bases, with 13 bases sitting between them. The CDR3 is 15 residues long. Germline CDR1 is KGHDR and CDR2 is SFDVKD. CDR3 in DNA: TGTGCCACCAGTGATTTGAATGGGCGAACGGATGGCTACACCTTC. This gives the protein CATSDLNGRTDGYTF.

The chain is built from TRBV10-3 and TRBJ2-1; D is unclear. V was shortened by 2 bases and J by 4 bases, with 6 bases between the two germline ends. The germline V gene has CDR1 ENHRY and CDR2 SYGVKD. CDR3 length: 13 residues. CDR3 sequence reads: CAISEGTYNEQFF. The DNA of the CDR3 is TGTGCCATCAGTGAGGGTACATACAATGAGCAGTTCTTC.

The chain employs TRBV27 and TRBJ1-4, with 9 bases that match TRBD1. This CDR3 region has 17 residues. Germline V gives CDR1 MNHEY, CDR2 SMNVEV (reference sequence). V shed 5 bases and J 0 bases; nucleotides not matched to a gene: 7. The CDR3 loop reads CASSRTGAKSTNEKLFF. Written as DNA, the CDR3 is TGTGCCAGCAGTCGGACAGGGGCTAAATCAACTAATGAAAAACTGTTTTTT.

V and J are TRBV28 and TRBJ1-4; the match to TRBD1 covers 7 bases. V lost 9 bases to trimming and J lost 5 bases; unmatched junction nucleotides: 12. Germline V gene lookup returns CDR1 MDHEN and CDR2 SYDVKM. The CDR3 spans 15 residues. For the CDR3, the DNA is TGTGCCAGTGCCGACAGGGCCCTAAAGAATGAAAAACTGTTTTTT. This gives the protein CASADRALKNEKLFF. The whole variable domain, remainder taken from reference TRBV28 and TRBJ1-4, is DVKVTQSSRYLVKRTGEKVFLECVQDMDHENMFWYRQDPGLGLRLIYFSYDVKMKEKGDIPEGYSVSREKKERFSLILESASTNQTSMYLCASADRALKNEKLFFGSGTQLSVL.

The V call is TRBV7-9, the J call TRBJ2-3, with 7 bases aligning to TRBD2. The CDR3 runs 13 residues. Germline CDR1 and CDR2: SEHNR and FQNEAQ (reference sequence). V lost 2 bases and J lost 6; bases outside the gene matches: 2. CDR3 amino acids: CASSLLGGDTQYF. The DNA of the CDR3 is TGTGCCAGCAGCTTATTGGGAGGGGATACGCAGTATTTT.

This chain uses TRBV30 with TRBJ1-1; possibly TRBD1 for D (6 bases). V dropped 2 bases and J dropped 4 bases, with 11 bases sitting between them. Germline V gene lookup returns CDR1 GTSNPN and CDR2 SVGIG (reference sequence). The CDR3 is made up of 13 amino acids. CDR3 coding DNA: TGTGCCTGGAGTCGGGGGGCGGGCACTGAAGCTTTCTTT. Its translation: CAWSRGAGTEAFF.

The V call is TRBV5-5, the J call TRBJ2-1, with 10 nucleotides matching TRBD2. Trimming at V came to 9 bases and at J to 7 bases, leaving 16 bases not matched to a gene. The CDR3 has 16 residues. Germline V gene sequence: CDR1 SGHKS, CDR2 YYEKEE (reference sequence). The CDR3 bases are TGTGCCACCGTCGAAGGGTGGCCACTAGCGGGGAATGAGCAGTTCTTC. This codes for CATVEGWPLAGNEQFF.

The V gene is TRBV18, the J gene TRBJ1-2; maybe TRBD1 (6 bases). Germline lookup yields CDR1 KGHSH and CDR2 LQKENI. CDR3 length equals 13 residues. V was pared by 2 bases and J by 5 bases, with 9 bases between. The CDR3 region has the DNA TGTGCCAGCTCACCAGGACAGATATATGGCTACACCTTC. This gives the protein CASSPGQIYGYTF.

The chain combines TRBV7-2 with TRBJ2-7; a weak D match, TRBD2 (5 bases). The length of the CDR3 is 15 residues. V dropped 6 bases and J dropped 0 bases, with 15 bases sitting between them. Germline V lookup: CDR1 SGHTA, CDR2 FQGNSA. CDR3 amino acids: CASRDPAGSSYEQYF. The CDR3 coding sequence is TGTGCCAGCAGAGATCCCGCTGGGAGCTCCTACGAGCAGTACTTC.

The rearrangement links TRBV5-1 to TRBJ1-2; D is possibly TRBD1 (6 bases). CDR1 is SGHRS, CDR2 YFSETQ, per germline. The CDR3 length is 16 residues. V dropped 4 bases and J dropped 0 bases, with 16 bases sitting between them. CDR3 nucleotides: TGCGCCAGCAGCGGCACGGACAGAAAAGCTAACTATGGCTACACCTTC. Its protein is CASSGTDRKANYGYTF.

This chain uses TRBV5-8 with TRBJ2-2, with D possibly being TRBD2 (5 bases). This CDR3 is built from 15 residues. Looked up from germline, CDR1 is SGHTS and CDR2 is YDEGEE. The V and J ends lost 0 bases and 2 bases respectively, with 8 bases between them. Here the CDR3 reads CASSLGGVNTGELFF. Here the CDR3 DNA reads TGTGCCAGCAGCTTGGGGGGAGTTAACACCGGGGAGCTGTTTTTT. Variable domain in full (rest from reference TRBV5-8 and TRBJ2-2): EAGVTQSPTHLIKTRGQQATLRCSPISGHTSVYWYQQALGLGLQFLLWYDEGEERNRGNFPPRFSGRQFPNYSSELNVNALELEDSALYLCASSLGGVNTGELFFGEGSRLTVL.

J is TRBJ2-2 and V is TRBV7-3, with 7 nucleotides matching TRBD2. The length of the CDR3 is 18 residues. V dropped 5 bases and J dropped 3; count of bases not matched to a gene: 15. CDR1 and CDR2 (germline): SGHTA, FQGTGA. CDR3 DNA sequence: TGTGCCAGCAGCCCAGGCGGGAGATTCACCCCTGACACCGGGGAGCTGTTTTTT. Its translation: CASSPGGRFTPDTGELFF.

This clone was seen more than once but under ten times. The chain recombines TRBV5-6 with TRBJ2-1; 9 nucleotides agree with TRBD2. J was trimmed by 0 bases and V by 5 bases; bases with no gene match: 15. This CDR3 has 19 residues. Germline loops: CDR1 SGHDT, CDR2 YYEEEE. The CDR3 nucleotides read TGTGCCAGCAGATCGGGGGCCCTAGCGGGACTTGCCTCCTACAATGAGCAGTTCTTC. Its protein product is CASRSGALAGLASYNEQFF.

The chain recombines TRBV7-8 with TRBJ1-2; 10 bases are a match to TRBD1. This CDR3 is built from 14 residues. Per germline, CDR1 SGHVS and CDR2 FQNEAQ. The V segment lost 4 bases and the J segment 3 bases; nucleotides outside the gene matches: 2. DNA for the CDR3: TGTGCCAGCAGCTCCGGGACAGGGGACTATGGCTACACCTTC. This translates into CASSSGTGDYGYTF.

The rearrangement links TRBV10-1 to TRBJ1-1, with TRBD1 matching over 9 bases. Germline loops: CDR1 WNHNN, CDR2 SYGVQD (reference sequence). Trimming took 6 bases from V and 6 from J; bases not matched to a gene: 17. CDR3 size: 17 residues. In DNA form, the CDR3 reads TGCGCCAGCAGCGCAGGGGGTCCCGGGACAGGGAGGCCTGAAGCTTTCTTT. It translates to CASSAGGPGTGRPEAFF.

The chain uses TRBV6-5 and TRBJ1-5; D ambiguous. CDR1 is MNHEY, CDR2 SVGAGI, per germline. V lost 6 bases and J lost 2, with 8 bases in between. There are 13 residues in the CDR3. The CDR3 coding sequence is TGTGCCAGCAGGAGGGAGGGCAATCAGCCCCAGCATTTT. Its protein is CASRREGNQPQHF.